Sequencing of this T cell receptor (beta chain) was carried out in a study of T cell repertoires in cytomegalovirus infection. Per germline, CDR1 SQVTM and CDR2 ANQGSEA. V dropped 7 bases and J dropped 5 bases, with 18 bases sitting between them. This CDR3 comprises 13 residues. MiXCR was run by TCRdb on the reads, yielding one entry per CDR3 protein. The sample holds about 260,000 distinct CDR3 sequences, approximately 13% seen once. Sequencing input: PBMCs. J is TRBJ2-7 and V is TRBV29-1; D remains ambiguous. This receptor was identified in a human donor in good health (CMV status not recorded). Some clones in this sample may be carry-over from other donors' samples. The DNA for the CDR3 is TGCAGCGCCGCACCCTATCCGGCCAACGAGCAGTACTTC. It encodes CSAAPYPANEQYF.